This T cell receptor (beta chain) was identified in a study of T cells in Graves' hyperthyroidism and ophthalmopathy. Overall study context: Blood from the periphery was taken at initial diagnosis, before any treatment.

The TCR beta CDR3 regions underwent amplification using RNA transcripts as the source. Initially, a first-round RT-PCR of the TCR CDR3 employed the HTBI primer set. TCRdb reprocessed the multiplex PCR reads with MiXCR, giving one entry per CDR3 protein. The profile covers some 740,000 distinct CDR3 sequences, with 12% to 15% appearing a single time and about a tenth taken by the ten largest. Used for diagnoses were clinical symptoms, serum thyroxine and TRAb, thyroid ultrasound and orbital computed tomography. The CDR3 is 13 amino acids. Losses at the gene ends were 5 bases for V and 8 bases for J; bases not matched to a gene: 4. This clonotype was counted a few times.

The chain links TRBV12-3 or TRBV12-4 to TRBJ2-5; the match to TRBD2 covers 11 bases. This clonotype originated in a woman in her late teens or twenties with Graves' hyperthyroidism. The sequenced sample was blood. In nucleotides, the CDR3 is TGTGCCAGCAGTCTTAGCGGGGGGGGAACCCAGTACTTC. Its protein is CASSLSGGGTQYF.